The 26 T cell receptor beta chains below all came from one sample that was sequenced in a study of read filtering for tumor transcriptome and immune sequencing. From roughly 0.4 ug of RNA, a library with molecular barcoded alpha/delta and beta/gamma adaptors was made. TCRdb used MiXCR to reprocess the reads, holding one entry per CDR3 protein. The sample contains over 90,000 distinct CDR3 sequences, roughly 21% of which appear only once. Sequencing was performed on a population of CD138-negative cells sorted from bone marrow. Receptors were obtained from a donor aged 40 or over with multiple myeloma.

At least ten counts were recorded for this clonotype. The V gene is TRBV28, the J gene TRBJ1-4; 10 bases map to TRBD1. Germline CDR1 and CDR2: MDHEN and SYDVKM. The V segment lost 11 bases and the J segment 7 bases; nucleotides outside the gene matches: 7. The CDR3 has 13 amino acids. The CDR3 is CAARGQGIEKLFF. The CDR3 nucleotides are TGTGCCGCGAGGGGACAGGGGATTGAAAAACTGTTTTTT.

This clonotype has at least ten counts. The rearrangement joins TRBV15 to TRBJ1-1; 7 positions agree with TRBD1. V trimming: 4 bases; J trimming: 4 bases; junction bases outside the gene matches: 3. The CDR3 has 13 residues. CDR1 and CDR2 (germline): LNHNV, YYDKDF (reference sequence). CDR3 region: CATSKQGRTEAFF. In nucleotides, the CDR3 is TGTGCCACCAGCAAACAGGGGCGCACTGAAGCTTTCTTT.

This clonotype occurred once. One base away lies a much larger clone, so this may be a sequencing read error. The CDR3 nucleotides read TGCGCCAGCAGTCCCCGGCGTTCGGACAGTGAGCAGTTCTTC. This codes for CASSPRRSDSEQFF. V is TRBV5-1 and J is TRBJ2-1; tentatively, D is TRBD1 (6 bases). Trimming removed 5 bases at V and 9 bases at J, with 18 bases between. From germline, CDR1 is SGHRS and CDR2 YFSETQ. This CDR3 spans 14 amino acids.

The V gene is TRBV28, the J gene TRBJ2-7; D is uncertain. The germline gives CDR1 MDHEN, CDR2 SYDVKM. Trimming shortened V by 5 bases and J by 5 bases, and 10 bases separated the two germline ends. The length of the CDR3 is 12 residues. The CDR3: CASSLPDHEQYF. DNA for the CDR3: TGTGCCAGCAGTCTGCCGGACCACGAGCAGTACTTC.

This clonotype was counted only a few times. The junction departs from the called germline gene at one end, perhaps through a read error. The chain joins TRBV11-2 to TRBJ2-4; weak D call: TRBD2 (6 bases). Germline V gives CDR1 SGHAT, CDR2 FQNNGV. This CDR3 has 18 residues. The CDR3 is CASSYTGGRRLARNIQYF. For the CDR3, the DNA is TGTGCCAGCAGCTATACCGGGGGACGTCGTTTGGCCAGAAACATTCAGTACTTC.

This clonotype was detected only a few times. The CDR3 nucleotides read TGTGCCAGCAGTTTCGGGATATCTAGCACAGATACGCAGTATTTT. It is translated as CASSFGISSTDTQYF. The chain carries TRBV28 and TRBJ2-3; maybe TRBD2 (5 bases). Germline lookup yields CDR1 MDHEN and CDR2 SYDVKM. The V end was cut by 3 bases, the J end by 0 bases, with 10 bases between. The CDR3 length is 15 residues.

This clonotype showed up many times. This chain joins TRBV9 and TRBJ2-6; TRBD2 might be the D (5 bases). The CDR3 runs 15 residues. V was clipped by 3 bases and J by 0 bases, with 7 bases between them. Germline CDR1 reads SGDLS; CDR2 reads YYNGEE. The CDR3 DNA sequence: TGTGCCAGCAGCGCCGGGAACTCTGGGGCCAACGTCCTGACTTTC. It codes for CASSAGNSGANVLTF.

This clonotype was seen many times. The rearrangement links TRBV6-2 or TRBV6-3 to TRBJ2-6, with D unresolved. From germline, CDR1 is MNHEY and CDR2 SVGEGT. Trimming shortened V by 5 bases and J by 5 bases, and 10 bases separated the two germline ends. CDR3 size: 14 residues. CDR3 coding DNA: TGTGCCAGCAGTGCTTTGCTTTGGGCCAACGTCCTGACTTTC. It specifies CASSALLWANVLTF.

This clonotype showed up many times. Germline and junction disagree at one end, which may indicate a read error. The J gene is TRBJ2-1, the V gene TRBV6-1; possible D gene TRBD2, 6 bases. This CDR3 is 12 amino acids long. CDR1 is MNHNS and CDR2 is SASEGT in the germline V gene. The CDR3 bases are TGTACCAGCAATAGACTAGGGAATGAGCAGTTCTTC. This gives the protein CTSNRLGNEQFF.

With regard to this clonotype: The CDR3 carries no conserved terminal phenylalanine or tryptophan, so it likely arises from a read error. CDR3 in DNA: TGTGCCAGCTCCCGGGCACTAGCAAGCCGCACAGATACGCAGTATTCT. Translation: CASSRALASRTDTQYS. The chain couples TRBV18 to TRBJ2-3; a weak D match, TRBD2 (6 bases). Germline CDR1 is KGHSH and CDR2 is LQKENI. The CDR3 extends over 16 amino acids. V shed 6 bases and J shed 1 base, with 17 bases lying between them.

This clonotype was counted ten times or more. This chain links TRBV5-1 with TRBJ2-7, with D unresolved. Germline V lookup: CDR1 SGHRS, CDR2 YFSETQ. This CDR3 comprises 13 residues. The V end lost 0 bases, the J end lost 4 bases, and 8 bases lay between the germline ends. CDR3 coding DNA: TGCGCCAGCAGCTTGGGCCGGCTTTACGAGCAGTACTTC. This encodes CASSLGRLYEQYF.

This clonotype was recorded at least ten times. CDR3 in DNA: TGTGCCAGCAGCGTTGACACAGATACGCAGTATTTT. Residues: CASSVDTDTQYF. V usage is TRBV9 and J usage is TRBJ2-3, with unresolved D. The V gene lost 2 bases and the J gene lost 2 bases, with 3 bases spanning the gap. In germline, CDR1 is SGDLS, CDR2 YYNGEE. The CDR3 length is 12 residues.

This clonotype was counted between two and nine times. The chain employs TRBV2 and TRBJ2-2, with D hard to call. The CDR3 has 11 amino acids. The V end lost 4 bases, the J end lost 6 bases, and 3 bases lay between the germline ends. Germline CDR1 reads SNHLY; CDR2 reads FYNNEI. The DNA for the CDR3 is TGTGCCAGCAGTGCTTCCGGGGAGCTGTTTTTT. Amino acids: CASSASGELFF.

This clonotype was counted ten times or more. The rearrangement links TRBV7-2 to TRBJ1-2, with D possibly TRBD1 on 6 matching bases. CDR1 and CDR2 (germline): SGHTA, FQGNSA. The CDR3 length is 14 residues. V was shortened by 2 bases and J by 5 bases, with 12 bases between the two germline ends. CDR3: CASSLNRVAYGYTF. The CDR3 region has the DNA TGTGCCAGCAGCTTAAACAGGGTCGCATATGGCTACACCTTC.

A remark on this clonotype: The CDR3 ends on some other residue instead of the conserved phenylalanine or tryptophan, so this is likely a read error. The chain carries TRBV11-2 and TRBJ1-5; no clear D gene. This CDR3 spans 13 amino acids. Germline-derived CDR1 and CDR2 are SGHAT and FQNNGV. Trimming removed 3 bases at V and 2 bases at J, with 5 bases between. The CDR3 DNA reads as TGTGCCAGCAGCTTGTCTCGCAATCAGCCCCAGCATCTT. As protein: CASSLSRNQPQHL.

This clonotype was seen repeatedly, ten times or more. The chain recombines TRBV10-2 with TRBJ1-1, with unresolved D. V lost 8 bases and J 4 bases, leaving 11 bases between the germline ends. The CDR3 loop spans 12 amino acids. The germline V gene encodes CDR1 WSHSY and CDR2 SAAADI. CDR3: CASFSGLTEAFF. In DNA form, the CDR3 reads TGCGCCAGCTTTTCCGGGCTCACTGAAGCTTTCTTT.

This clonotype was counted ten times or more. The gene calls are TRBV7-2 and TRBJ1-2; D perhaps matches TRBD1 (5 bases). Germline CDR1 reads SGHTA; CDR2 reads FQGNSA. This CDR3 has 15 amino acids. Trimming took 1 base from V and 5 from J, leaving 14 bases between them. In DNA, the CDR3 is TGTGCCAGCAGCTTAGAATACAGGCTGGAATATGGCTACACCTTC. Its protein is CASSLEYRLEYGYTF.

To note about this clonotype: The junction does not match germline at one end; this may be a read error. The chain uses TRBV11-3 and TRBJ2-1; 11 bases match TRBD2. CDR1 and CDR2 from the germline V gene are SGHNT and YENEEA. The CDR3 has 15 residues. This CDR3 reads CASILGTSGGNEQFF. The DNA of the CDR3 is TGTGCCAGCATCTTAGGGACTAGCGGAGGCAATGAGCAGTTCTTC.

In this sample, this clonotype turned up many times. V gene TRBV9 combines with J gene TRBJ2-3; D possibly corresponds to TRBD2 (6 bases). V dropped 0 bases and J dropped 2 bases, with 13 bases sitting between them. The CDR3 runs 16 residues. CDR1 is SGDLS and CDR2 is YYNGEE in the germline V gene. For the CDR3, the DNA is TGTGCCAGCAGCGTAGGAGTTAGCGGCGACACAGATACGCAGTATTTT. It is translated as CASSVGVSGDTDTQYF.

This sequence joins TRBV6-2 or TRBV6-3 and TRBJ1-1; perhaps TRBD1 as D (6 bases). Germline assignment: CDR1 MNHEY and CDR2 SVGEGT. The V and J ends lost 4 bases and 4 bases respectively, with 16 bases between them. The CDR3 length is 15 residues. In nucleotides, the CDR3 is TGTGCCAGCAGTTCTCGGCAGGGGAGAGTCACTGAAGCTTTCTTT. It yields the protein CASSSRQGRVTEAFF.

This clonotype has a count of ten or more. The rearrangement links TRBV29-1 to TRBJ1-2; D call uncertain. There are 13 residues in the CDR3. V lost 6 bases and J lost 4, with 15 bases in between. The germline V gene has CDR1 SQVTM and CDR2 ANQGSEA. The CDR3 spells CSVDLGGGYGYTF. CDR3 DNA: TGCAGCGTGGATCTTGGAGGAGGCTATGGCTACACCTTC.

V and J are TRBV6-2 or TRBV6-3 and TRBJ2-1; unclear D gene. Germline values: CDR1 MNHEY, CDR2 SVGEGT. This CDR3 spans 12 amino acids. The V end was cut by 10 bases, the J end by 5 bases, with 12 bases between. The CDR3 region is CANSTSNNEQFF. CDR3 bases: TGTGCCAACAGCACCAGTAACAATGAGCAGTTCTTC.

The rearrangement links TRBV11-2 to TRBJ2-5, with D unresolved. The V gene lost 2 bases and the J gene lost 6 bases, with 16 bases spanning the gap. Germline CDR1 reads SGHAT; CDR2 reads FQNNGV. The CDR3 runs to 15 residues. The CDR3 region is CASSLRGITRQTQYF. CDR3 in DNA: TGTGCCAGCAGCTTAAGAGGCATCACGAGGCAGACCCAGTACTTC.

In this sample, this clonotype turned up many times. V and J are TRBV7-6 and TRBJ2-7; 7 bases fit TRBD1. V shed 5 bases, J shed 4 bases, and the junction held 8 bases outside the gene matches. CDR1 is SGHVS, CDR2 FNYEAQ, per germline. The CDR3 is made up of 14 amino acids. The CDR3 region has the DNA TGTGCCAGCAGCCCGACAGGGTTTGGGTACGAGCAGTACTTC. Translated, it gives CASSPTGFGYEQYF.

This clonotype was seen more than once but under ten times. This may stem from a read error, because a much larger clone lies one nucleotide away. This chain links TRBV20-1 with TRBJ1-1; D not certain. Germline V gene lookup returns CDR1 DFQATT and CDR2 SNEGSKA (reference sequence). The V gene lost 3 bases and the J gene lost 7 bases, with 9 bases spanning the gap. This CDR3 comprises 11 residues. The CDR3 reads CSASAAVEAFF. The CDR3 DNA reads TGCAGTGCTAGTGCGGCGGTTGAAGCTTTCTTT.

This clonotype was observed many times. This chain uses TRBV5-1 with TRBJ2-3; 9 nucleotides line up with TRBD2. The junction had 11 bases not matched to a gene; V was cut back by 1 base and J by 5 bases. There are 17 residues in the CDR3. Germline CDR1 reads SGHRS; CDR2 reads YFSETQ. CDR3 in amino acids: CASSLRPSAGGQDTQYF. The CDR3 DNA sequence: TGCGCCAGCAGCTTGAGACCTAGTGCGGGGGGGCAAGATACGCAGTATTTT.